This TCR beta chain derives from a study of tissue T cells after allogeneic stem cell transplantation. Points from the study as a whole: Anatomically similar tissues had similar TCR repertoires within each patient.

Survey-depth TCRbeta CDR3 sequencing reported V/J genes and productive frequencies. The table came from immunoSEQ multiplex PCR; TCRdb's copy has only in-frame clones and leaves some out. The sample includes over 6,000 clones, approximately 47% of them seen just once. This clone was seen only a few times. Its antigen is unidentified. Each gene name is a mouse one. From the germline J gene comes the end of the CDR3, since the read stops 1 residue before it. Time point noted: mouse harvest day 7 after allogeneic transplant. The graft held 10^6 splenic CD5+ T cells and 10^7 T-cell-depleted bone marrow cells. There are 14 residues in the CDR3. Trimming left V 5 bases short and J 3 bases short, with 14 bases between. Per germline, CDR1 SNHLY and CDR2 FYNGKV (reference sequence).

The sample consisted of gut tissue. V is TRBV3 and J is TRBJ2-7, with D perhaps assigned TRBD1 or TRBD2 (5 bases each). This sequence originates from a female BALB/c mouse given C57BL/6 T cells with graft-versus-host disease after an allogeneic hematopoietic cell transplant. CDR3 protein: CASSPTGRLYEQYF. The part of the CDR3 DNA that was read is TGTGCCAGCAGCCCCACGGGACGGCTCTATGAACAGTAC. Full variable domain (outside the CDR3, taken from reference TRBV3 and TRBJ2-7): GPKVLQIPSHQIIDMGQMVTLNCDPVSNHLYFYWYKQILGQQMEFLVNFYNGKVMEKSKLFKDQFSVERPDGSYFTLKIQPTALEDSAVYFCASSPTGRLYEQYFGPGTRLTVL.